This T cell receptor beta chain was recorded in a study of blood T cell repertoires in COVID-19. This CDR3 contains 17 residues. Unmatched junction bases numbered 18, after V lost 4 bases and J lost 5 bases. The germline CDR1 and CDR2 sequences are GTSNPN and SVGIG (reference sequence). Those enrolled, adults aged roughly 18 to 89 years, came from about two dozen US areas. Cohort assignment relied on participant-reported clinical history. Recovered status in Cohort 3 required two negative PCRs, clearance, or symptom resolution. Authors' data handling: Estimation of nucleated cell counts relied on the amplification of reference gene primers. The table came from immunoSEQ multiplex PCR; TCRdb's copy has only in-frame clones and leaves some out. The V and J calls and clone size were taken over from that table, and D and trimming were inferred from the DNA. Of about 400,000 clones listed, 85% to 90% are singletons.

Sequencing was carried out using PBMCs or T cells enriched from blood (not recorded which). The clonotype originates from a woman aged 25 to 39 who had recovered from COVID-19. The chain employs TRBV30 and TRBJ1-2, with TRBD1 identical over 8 bases. The CDR3 region has the DNA TGTGCCTGGACAAGGCAGGGGGCCTTGAGGGGGACGTATGGCTACACCTTC. It specifies CAWTRQGALRGTYGYTF.